Listed here are 21 T cell receptor beta chains from one sample, sequenced in a study of T cell responses to AZD1222 COVID-19 vaccine. Produced via immunoSEQ multiplex PCR; TCRdb's table is partial and in-frame only. The sample holds about 120,000 clones, 91% seen once. The source material was peripheral blood, sampled on day 0 of AZD1222 vaccination. The receptor source for this set is an adult in good health.

This chain uses TRBV7-2 with TRBJ1-2; D is undetermined. The CDR3 is 11 amino acids. V was cut by 5 bases and J by 4 bases, with 5 bases left in between. Germline assignment: CDR1 SGHTA and CDR2 FQGNSA. The chain's CDR3 is CASSAGYGYTF. The DNA for the CDR3 is TGTGCCAGCAGCGCCGGCTATGGCTACACCTTC. The variable domain in full, with the rest retrieved from reference TRBV7-2 and TRBJ1-2, is GAGVSQSPSNKVTEKGKDVELRCDPISGHTALYWYRQSLGQGLEFLIYFQGNSAPDKSGLPSDRFSAERTGGSVSTLTIQRTQQEDSAVYLCASSAGYGYTFGSGTRLTVV.

This clone is a singleton in its sample. The chain joins TRBV7-2 to TRBJ2-3, with 7 bases matching TRBD1. Trimming removed 5 bases from V and 4 bases from J; junction bases left unmatched: 18. CDR1 and CDR2 (germline): SGHTA, FQGNSA. The CDR3 spans 18 residues. CDR3 sequence: CASSPSLTGFESPDTQYF. Written as DNA, the CDR3 is TGTGCCAGCAGCCCCTCTCTGACAGGGTTTGAGTCCCCAGATACGCAGTATTTT.

The gene calls are TRBV6-5 and TRBJ2-7; TRBD1 is a possible D gene (5 bases). Deletions cut 7 bases from V and 3 bases from J, with 13 bases between. The CDR3 has 13 residues. CDR1 is MNHEY, CDR2 SVGAGI, per germline. DNA of the CDR3: TGTGCCAGCAACCTCAGGGAACTCTACGAGCAGTACTTC. This gives the protein CASNLRELYEQYF.

The CDR3 reads CASSPRQETQYF. CDR3 sequence (DNA): TGTGCCAGCAGCCCACGGCAAGAGACCCAGTACTTC. V and J are TRBV12-3 or TRBV12-4 and TRBJ2-5; no clear D gene. The CDR3 has 12 amino acids. V lost 6 bases and J lost 2, with 7 bases in between.

The chain combines TRBV29-1 with TRBJ2-6, with D unclear. CDR3 length: 11 residues. V lost 4 bases and J 9 bases, leaving 7 bases between the germline ends. CDR1 SQVTM and CDR2 ANQGSEA come from the germline V gene. Written as DNA, the CDR3 is TGCAGCGTTGCCATTAACAACGTCCTGACTTTC. Protein: CSVAINNVLTF.

The chain carries TRBV23-1 and TRBJ1-2, with D unclear. TRBV23-1 is labeled an ORF, and its function is uncertain. This CDR3 has 15 amino acids. Trimming left V 0 bases short and J 6 bases short, with 14 bases between. CDR3: CASSQSSGQADGYTF. CDR3 nucleotides: TGCGCCAGCAGTCAATCGTCTGGTCAGGCAGATGGCTACACCTTC.

The chain carries TRBV6-2 or TRBV6-3 and TRBJ2-3, with D possibly being TRBD2 (5 bases). The CDR3 totals 14 residues. The V end lost 2 bases, the J end lost 5 bases, and 11 bases lay between the germline ends. Germline V lookup: CDR1 MNHEY, CDR2 SVGEGT. CDR3 nucleotides: TGTGCCAGCAGTTACACTAGAACACAAGATACGCAGTATTTT. Its protein product is CASSYTRTQDTQYF.

This chain links TRBV12-3 or TRBV12-4 with TRBJ2-5; D unresolved. Trimming took off 2 bases at V and 4 bases at J, with 8 bases between the two ends. The length of the CDR3 is 13 residues. This CDR3 is CASSLLGLETQYF. CDR3 DNA: TGTGCCAGCAGTTTACTAGGGCTAGAGACCCAGTACTTC.

The chain combines TRBV11-2 with TRBJ1-2; 10 bases fit TRBD1. This CDR3 region has 14 residues. V was pared by 3 bases and J by 4 bases, with 2 bases of the junction left unmatched. Germline CDR1 SGHAT, CDR2 FQNNGV. In nucleotides, the CDR3 is TGTGCCAGCAGCTTCCGGGACAGGGGCTATGGCTACACCTTC. This encodes CASSFRDRGYGYTF.

This chain joins TRBV11-2 and TRBJ1-6; possibly TRBD1 for D (6 bases). Germline loops: CDR1 SGHAT, CDR2 FQNNGV. The length of the CDR3 is 14 residues. V was pared by 4 bases and J by 7 bases, with 11 bases between. The CDR3 DNA is TGTGCCAGCAGCTGGGCAGGGGCAAATTCACCCCTCCACTTT. Translating gives CASSWAGANSPLHF.

The V call is TRBV5-4, the J call TRBJ1-2; D is perhaps TRBD1 (6 bases). The CDR3 totals 17 residues. Germline V gene lookup returns CDR1 SGHNT and CDR2 YYREEE (reference sequence). Trimming left V 0 bases short and J 2 bases short, with 17 bases between. This CDR3 is CASSLGPGTGRNYGYTF. The CDR3 DNA reads as TGTGCCAGCAGCTTGGGGCCAGGAACAGGGCGAAACTATGGCTACACCTTC. Supplemented by reference TRBV5-4 and TRBJ1-2, the full variable domain reads ETGVTQSPTHLIKTRGQQVTLRCSSQSGHNTVSWYQQALGQGPQFIFQYYREEENGRGNFPPRFSGLQFPNYSSELNVNALELDDSALYLCASSLGPGTGRNYGYTFGSGTRLTVV.

The chain is built from TRBV12-3 or TRBV12-4 and TRBJ1-3; D gene unclear. The CDR3 spans 12 residues. V was pared by 11 bases and J by 4 bases, with 12 bases between. CDR3 nucleotide sequence: TGTGCCGGCAAGGCGTTAGGAAACACCATATATTTT. Its translation: CAGKALGNTIYF.

V gene TRBV5-1 combines with J gene TRBJ2-3; D may be TRBD1 (5 bases). V shed 3 bases and J shed 5 bases, with 13 bases lying between them. This CDR3 comprises 14 residues. Germline V CDR1 and CDR2: SGHRS, YFSETQ. CDR3 bases: TGCGCCAGCAGCTCTGACAGTGCCTTAGATACGCAGTATTTT. Its translation: CASSSDSALDTQYF.

V usage is TRBV7-3 and J usage is TRBJ2-7; weak D call: TRBD2 (7 bases). This CDR3 is 14 amino acids long. CDR1 and CDR2 (germline): SGHTA, FQGTGA. Trimming removed 2 bases at V and 3 bases at J, with 11 bases between. CDR3 sequence: CASSLGGASYEQYF. The CDR3 coding sequence is TGTGCCAGCAGCTTAGGGGGGGCGAGCTACGAGCAGTACTTC.

The chain is built from TRBV6-4 and TRBJ2-3; weak D call: TRBD2 (6 bases). V dropped 4 bases and J dropped 2 bases, with 7 bases sitting between them. CDR1 is MRHNA and CDR2 is SNTAGT in the germline V gene. This CDR3 has 13 residues. For the CDR3, the DNA is TGTGCCAGCAGTGGGGGGGACACAGATACGCAGTATTTT. Amino acids: CASSGGDTDTQYF.

As DNA, the CDR3 is TGTGCCAGCAGCGGGACCCGGACAGGGTACGAAAAACTGTTTTTT. Encoded protein: CASSGTRTGYEKLFF. The V call is TRBV9, the J call TRBJ1-4, with TRBD1 matching over 8 bases. Germline V gene data show CDR1 as SGDLS and CDR2 as YYNGEE. The CDR3 contains 15 residues. V shed 3 bases and J 8 bases; nucleotides not matched to a gene: 9.

The V call is TRBV6-2 or TRBV6-3, the J call TRBJ2-5; D is perhaps TRBD2 (6 bases). Trimming cost V 5 bases and J 1 base, with 11 bases left between them. CDR1 and CDR2 from the germline V gene are MNHEY and SVGEGT. CDR3 length equals 14 residues. The CDR3 DNA follows: TGTGCCAGCAGTCGACTAGTCGGCCAAGAGACCCAGTACTTC. Translated, it gives CASSRLVGQETQYF.

This chain links TRBV3-1 (or the pseudogene TRBV3-2) with TRBJ2-7; D is undetermined. The V gene's germline CDR1 is LGHDT and CDR2 YNNKEL (reference sequence). With 8 bases removed from V and 1 base from J, the gap between germline ends came to 15 bases. This CDR3 is built from 14 residues. The CDR3 coding sequence is TGTGCCAGCGGGGAAAGCTTCCCATCCTACGAGCAGTACTTC. Protein sequence: CASGESFPSYEQYF.

This chain joins TRBV2 and TRBJ1-5; maybe TRBD1 (6 bases). V was clipped by 3 bases and J by 7 bases, with 13 bases between them. From germline, CDR1 is SNHLY and CDR2 FYNNEI. The CDR3 runs to 14 residues. The CDR3 bases are TGTGCCAGCAGTGAGACAGGTCTTCGCCAGCCCCAGCATTTT. It translates to CASSETGLRQPQHF.

The rearrangement links TRBV5-1 to TRBJ1-6; D possibly corresponds to TRBD1 (5 bases). The CDR3 sequence is 14 residues long. V lost 2 bases, J lost 14 bases, and 17 bases lay in between. In germline, CDR1 is SGHRS, CDR2 YFSETQ. The CDR3 region has the DNA TGCGCCAGCAGCTTAGCAGGGCCGGCCTCGTCCCTCCACTTT. It codes for CASSLAGPASSLHF.

J is TRBJ2-1 and V is TRBV5-1; 10 nucleotides line up with TRBD2. CDR3 length equals 18 residues. Trimming took 0 bases from V and 4 from J; bases not matched to a gene: 10. Germline CDR1 and CDR2: SGHRS and YFSETQ. The CDR3 region has the DNA TGCGCCAGCAGCTTGGCGAATAGCGGGGGGTTACCTTACAATGAGCAGTTCTTC. This translates into CASSLANSGGLPYNEQFF.